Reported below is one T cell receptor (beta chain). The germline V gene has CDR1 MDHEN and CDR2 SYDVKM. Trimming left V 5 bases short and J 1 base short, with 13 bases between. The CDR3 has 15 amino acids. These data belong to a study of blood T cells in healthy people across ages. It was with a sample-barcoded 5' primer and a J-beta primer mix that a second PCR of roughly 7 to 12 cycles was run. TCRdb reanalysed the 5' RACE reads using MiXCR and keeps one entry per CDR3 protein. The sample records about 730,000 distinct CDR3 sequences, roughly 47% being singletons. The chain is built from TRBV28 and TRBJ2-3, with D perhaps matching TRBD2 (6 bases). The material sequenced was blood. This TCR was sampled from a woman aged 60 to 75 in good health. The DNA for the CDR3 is TGTGCCAGCAGTCCCGGAGGGCCCCGCACAGATACGCAGTATTTT. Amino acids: CASSPGGPRTDTQYF.